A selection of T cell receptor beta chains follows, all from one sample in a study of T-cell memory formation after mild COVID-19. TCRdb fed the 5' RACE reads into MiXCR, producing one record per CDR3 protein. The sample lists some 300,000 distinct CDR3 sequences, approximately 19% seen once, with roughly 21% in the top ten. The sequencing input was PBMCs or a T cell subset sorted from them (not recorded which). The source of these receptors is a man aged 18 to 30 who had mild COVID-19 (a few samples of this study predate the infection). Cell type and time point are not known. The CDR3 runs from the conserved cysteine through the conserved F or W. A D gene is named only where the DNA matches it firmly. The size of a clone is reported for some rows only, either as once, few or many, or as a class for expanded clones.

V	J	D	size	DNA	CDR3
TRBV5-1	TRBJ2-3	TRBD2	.	TGCGCCAGCAGCTTGGCCGGGACTAGCGGGGCGGCAGATACGCAGTATTTT	CASSLAGTSGAADTQYF
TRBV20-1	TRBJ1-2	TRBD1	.	TGCAGTGCTAAGTGGACAGGGTCGAGCTATGGCTACACCTTC	CSAKWTGSSYGYTF
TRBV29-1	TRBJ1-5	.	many	TGCAGCGTTGGTGACTCAGGGCCCGGGCAGCCCCAGCATTTT	CSVGDSGPGQPQHF
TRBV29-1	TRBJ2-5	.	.	TGCAGCGTTGAAGCAGGGGTCCGTATATACCAAGAGACCCAGTACTTC	CSVEAGVRIYQETQYF
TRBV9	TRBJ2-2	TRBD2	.	TGTGCCAGCAGCGGTGCGGGGGGGAACACCGGGGAGCTGTTTTTT	CASSGAGGNTGELFF
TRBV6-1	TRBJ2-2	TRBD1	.	TGTGCCAGCAGTGACCGGGACAGGGTTTCCGGGGAGCTGTTTTTT	CASSDRDRVSGELFF
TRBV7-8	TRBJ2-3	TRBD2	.	TGTGCCAGCAGCTTTCGACTAGCGGGGGGGCCCGGCACAGATACGCAGTATTTT	CASSFRLAGGPGTDTQYF
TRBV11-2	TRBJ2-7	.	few	TGTGCCAGCAGCCCCTCCTGGGGAAACGAGCAGTACTTC	CASSPSWGNEQYF
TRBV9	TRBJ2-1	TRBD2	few	TGTGCCAGCAGCGTAGCTTCGCTAGCGGGGATTAAGAGGAATGAGCAGTTCTTC	CASSVASLAGIKRNEQFF
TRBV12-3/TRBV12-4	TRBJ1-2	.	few	TGTGCCAGCAGTTGGGGCAGCACGGGAACTTATGGCTACACCTTC	CASSWGSTGTYGYTF
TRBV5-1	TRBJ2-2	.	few	TGCGCCAGCAGCGATGCCGCCGGGAACACCGGGGAGCTGTTTTTT	CASSDAAGNTGELFF
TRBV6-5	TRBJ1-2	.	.	TGTGCCAGCTTTGCCCCCGGTAGGGGTAGCTATGGCTACACCTTC	CASFAPGRGSYGYTF
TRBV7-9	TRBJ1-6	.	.	TGTGCCAGCAGCTTAGTCTCACTCCACCATTCACCCCTCCACTTT	CASSLVSLHHSPLHF
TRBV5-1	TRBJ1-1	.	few	TGCGCCAGCAGCTTGACTACAGCCTCGAACACTGAAGCTTTCTTT	CASSLTTASNTEAFF
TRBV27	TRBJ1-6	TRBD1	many	TGTGCCAGCAGTACCGACAGGGGTTCACCCCTCCACTTT	CASSTDRGSPLHF
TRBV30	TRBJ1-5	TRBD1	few	TGTGCCTGGCAACAGGGGGCGAGCAATCAGCCCCAGCATTTT	CAWQQGASNQPQHF
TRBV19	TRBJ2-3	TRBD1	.	TGTGCCAGTATGGGGAGACAGGGTGAGAATACGCAGTATTTT	CASMGRQGENTQYF
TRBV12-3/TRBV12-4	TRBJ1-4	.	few	TGTGCCAGCAGTGGGGTGGGGGCATGGGGTGAAAAACTGTTTTTT	CASSGVGAWGEKLFF
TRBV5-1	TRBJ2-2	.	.	TGCGCCAGCGGCCTTGTACCGAACACCGGGGAGCTGTTTTTT	CASGLVPNTGELFF
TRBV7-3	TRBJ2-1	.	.	TGTGCCAGCAGCCCTCAGGGACACGCGAGCTCCTACAATGAGCAGTTCTTC	CASSPQGHASSYNEQFF
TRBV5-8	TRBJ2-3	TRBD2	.	TGTGCCAGCAGCTTCGGGAGCGGGGGAAGCACAGATACGCAGTATTTT	CASSFGSGGSTDTQYF
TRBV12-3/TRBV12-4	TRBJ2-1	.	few	TGTGCCAGCAGTGGAGACGGGACGGGGCGTTACAATGAGCAGTTCTTC	CASSGDGTGRYNEQFF
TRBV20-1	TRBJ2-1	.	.	TGCAGTGCCGGGGAAGGGGTTTTGGACAATGAGCAGTTCTTC	CSAGEGVLDNEQFF
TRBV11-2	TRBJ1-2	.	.	TGTGCCAGCAGCTTAGATAAACAGGGCGGGGGCTACACCTTC	CASSLDKQGGGYTF
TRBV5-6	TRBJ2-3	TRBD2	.	TGTGCCAGCAGCTCCCTACTAGCGACAGATACGCAGTATTTT	CASSSLLATDTQYF
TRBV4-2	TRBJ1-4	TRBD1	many	TGTGCCAGCAGCCAAGACCCCGGACAGGGGGCTGAAAAACTGTTTTTT	CASSQDPGQGAEKLFF
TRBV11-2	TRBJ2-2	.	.	TGTGCCAGCAGACCACAGGGGAACACCGGGGAGCTGTTTTTT	CASRPQGNTGELFF
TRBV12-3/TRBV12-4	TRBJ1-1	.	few	TGTGCCAGCAGTCCCCAGGGGTTCGCTGAAGCTTTCTTT	CASSPQGFAEAFF